This T cell receptor (beta chain) comes out of a study of blood T cell repertoires in COVID-19. Study-wide background: COVID-19 samples, acute and convalescent, were from the United States, Italy and Spain. Nucleic acid was either cDNA or gDNA, and it came from T cells, B-cell-depleted T cells, or PBMCs.

Original data processing: How many nucleated cells were present was estimated from reference gene primer amplification. Sequencing used immunoSEQ multiplex PCR; TCRdb keeps in-frame clones, though not all of them. That table supplies the V and J calls and clone size; D and trimming were determined from the DNA. This sample yields some 490,000 clones, of which over 75% are seen a single time; under 4% belongs to the top ten. The sequenced sample consisted of peripheral blood. This sequence was found in a human donor in a cohort sampled during active COVID-19.

The chain's CDR3 is CASSLSLAGGPKNIQYF. As DNA, the CDR3 is TGTGCCAGTAGTCTGTCACTAGCGGGAGGACCCAAAAACATTCAGTACTTC. The V call is TRBV19, the J call TRBJ2-4; 12 bases are shared with TRBD2. The V gene end was trimmed by 5 bases and the J gene end by 2 bases; junction bases not matched to a gene: 7. Germline assignment: CDR1 LNHDA and CDR2 SQIVND (reference sequence). This CDR3 region has 17 residues.